The sequence of this T cell receptor beta chain was determined in a study of response to subunit inactivated influenza vaccine. Study-wide findings and caveats: After each seasonal influenza vaccination, few new T cells are recruited, the authors suggested.

TCRdb used MiXCR to reprocess the RT-PCR reads, holding one entry per CDR3 protein. The data hold around 530,000 distinct CDR3 sequences, with approximately 12% observed a single time. As concerns this clonotype: Its antigen is not known.

Trimming shortened V by 0 bases and J by 2 bases, and 8 bases separated the two germline ends. Germline loops: CDR1 MGHRA, CDR2 YSYEKL. The CDR3 extends over 14 amino acids. The chain employs TRBV4-1 and TRBJ2-7, with D unclear. This receptor was obtained from a man over 45 who received an inactivated influenza vaccine. Sequences were derived from PBMCs from blood, sampled on the day of vaccination. The DNA of the CDR3 is TGCGCCAGCAGCCAAGAGAACGGGCCCTACGAGCAGTACTTC. Protein sequence: CASSQENGPYEQYF.